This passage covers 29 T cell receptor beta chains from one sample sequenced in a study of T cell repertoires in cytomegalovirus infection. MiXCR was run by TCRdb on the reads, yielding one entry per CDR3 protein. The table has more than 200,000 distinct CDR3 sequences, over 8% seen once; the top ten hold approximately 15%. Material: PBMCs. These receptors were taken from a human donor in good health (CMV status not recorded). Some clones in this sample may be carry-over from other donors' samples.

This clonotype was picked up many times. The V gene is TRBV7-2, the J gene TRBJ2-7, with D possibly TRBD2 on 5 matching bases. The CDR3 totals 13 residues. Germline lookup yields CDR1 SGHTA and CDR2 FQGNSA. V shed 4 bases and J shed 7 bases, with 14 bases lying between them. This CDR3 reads CASSSGRRWEQYF. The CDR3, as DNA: TGTGCCAGCAGCTCAGGACGGAGGTGGGAGCAGTACTTC.

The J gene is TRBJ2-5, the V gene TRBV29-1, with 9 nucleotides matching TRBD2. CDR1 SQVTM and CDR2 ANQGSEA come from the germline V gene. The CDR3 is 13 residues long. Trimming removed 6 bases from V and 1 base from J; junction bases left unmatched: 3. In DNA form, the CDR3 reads TGCAGCGTGTTGCGGGAGGGCCAAGAGACCCAGTACTTC. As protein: CSVLREGQETQYF.

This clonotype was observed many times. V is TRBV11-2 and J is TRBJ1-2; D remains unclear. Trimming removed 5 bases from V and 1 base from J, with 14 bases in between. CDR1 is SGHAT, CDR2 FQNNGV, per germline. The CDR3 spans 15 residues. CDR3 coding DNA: TGTGCCAGCAGCCCTCCCGGACGGGATAACTATGGCTACACCTTC. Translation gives CASSPPGRDNYGYTF. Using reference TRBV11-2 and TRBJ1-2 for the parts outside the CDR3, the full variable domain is EAGVAQSPRYKIIEKRQSVAFWCNPISGHATLYWYQQILGQGPKLLIQFQNNGVVDDSQLPKDRFSAERLKGVDSTLKIQPAKLEDSAVYLCASSPPGRDNYGYTFGSGTRLTVV.

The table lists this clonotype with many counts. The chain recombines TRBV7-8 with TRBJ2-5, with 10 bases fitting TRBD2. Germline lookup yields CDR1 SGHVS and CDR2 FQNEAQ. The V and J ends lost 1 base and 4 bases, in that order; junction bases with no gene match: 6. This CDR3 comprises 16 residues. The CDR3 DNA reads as TGTGCCAGCAGCTTAGGCACAGCGGGGGGGGGAGAGACCCAGTACTTC. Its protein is CASSLGTAGGGETQYF.

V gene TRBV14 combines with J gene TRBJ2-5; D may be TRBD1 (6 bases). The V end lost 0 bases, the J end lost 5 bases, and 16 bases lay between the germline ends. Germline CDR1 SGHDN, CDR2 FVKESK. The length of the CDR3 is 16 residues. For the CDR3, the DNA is TGTGCCAGCAGCCAAGAGGGGACAAGGCAGAGGGAGACCCAGTACTTC. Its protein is CASSQEGTRQRETQYF. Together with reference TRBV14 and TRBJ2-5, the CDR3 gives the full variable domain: EAGVTQFPSHSVIEKGQTVTLRCDPISGHDNLYWYRRVMGKEIKFLLHFVKESKQDESGMPNNRFLAERTGGTYSTLKVQPAELEDSGVYFCASSQEGTRQRETQYFGPGTRLLVL.

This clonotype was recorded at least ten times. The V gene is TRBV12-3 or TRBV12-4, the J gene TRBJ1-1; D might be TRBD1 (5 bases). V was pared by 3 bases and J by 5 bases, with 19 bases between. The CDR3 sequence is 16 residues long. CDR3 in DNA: TGTGCCAGCAGTTTCCGGGACCTCCCCGTGTGGACTGAAGCTTTCTTT. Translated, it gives CASSFRDLPVWTEAFF.

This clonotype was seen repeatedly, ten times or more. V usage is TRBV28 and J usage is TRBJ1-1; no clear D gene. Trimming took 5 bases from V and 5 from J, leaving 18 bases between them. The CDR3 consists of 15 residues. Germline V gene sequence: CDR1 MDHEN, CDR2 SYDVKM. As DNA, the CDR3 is TGTGCCAGCAGTCCCCCCCAGCCTACGGAAACTGAAGCTTTCTTT. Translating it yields CASSPPQPTETEAFF.

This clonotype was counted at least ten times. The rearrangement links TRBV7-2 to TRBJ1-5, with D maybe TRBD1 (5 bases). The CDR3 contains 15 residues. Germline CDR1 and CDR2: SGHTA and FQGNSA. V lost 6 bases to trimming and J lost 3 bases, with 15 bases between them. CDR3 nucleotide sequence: TGTGCCAGCAGGCCGTCGGGACGGTACAATCAGCCCCAGCATTTT. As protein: CASRPSGRYNQPQHF.

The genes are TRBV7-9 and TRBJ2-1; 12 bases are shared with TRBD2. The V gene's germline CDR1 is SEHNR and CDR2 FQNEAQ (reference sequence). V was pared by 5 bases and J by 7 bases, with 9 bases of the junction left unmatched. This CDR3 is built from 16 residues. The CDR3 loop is CASSIPTSGRANEQFF. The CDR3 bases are TGTGCCAGCAGCATCCCGACTAGCGGGAGAGCTAATGAGCAGTTCTTC.

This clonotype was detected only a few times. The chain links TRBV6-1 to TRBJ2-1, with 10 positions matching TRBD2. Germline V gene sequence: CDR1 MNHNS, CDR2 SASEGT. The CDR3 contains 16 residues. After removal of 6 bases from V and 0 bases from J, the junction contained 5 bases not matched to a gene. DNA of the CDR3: TGTGCCAGCAGGGCTAGCGGGAGTCTCTCCTACAATGAGCAGTTCTTC. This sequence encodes CASRASGSLSYNEQFF.

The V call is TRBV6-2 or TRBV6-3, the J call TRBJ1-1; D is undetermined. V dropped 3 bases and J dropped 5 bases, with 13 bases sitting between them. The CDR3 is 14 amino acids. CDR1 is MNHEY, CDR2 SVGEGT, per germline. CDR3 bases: TGTGCCAGCAGTTATCAGGCCTCTCTGACTGAAGCTTTCTTT. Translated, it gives CASSYQASLTEAFF.

The CDR3 nucleotides are TGTGCCACCAGCGGCGGCAGGGGGCCAGGCACTGAAGCTTTCTTT. Its protein is CATSGGRGPGTEAFF. The V call is TRBV15, the J call TRBJ1-1; 8 bases map to TRBD1. This CDR3 has 15 amino acids. Trimming took 5 bases from V and 4 from J; bases not matched to a gene: 9. CDR1 and CDR2 (germline): LNHNV, YYDKDF (reference sequence).

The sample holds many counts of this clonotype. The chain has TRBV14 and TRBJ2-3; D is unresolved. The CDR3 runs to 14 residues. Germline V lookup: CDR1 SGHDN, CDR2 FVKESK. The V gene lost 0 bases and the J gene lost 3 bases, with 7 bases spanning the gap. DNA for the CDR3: TGTGCCAGCAGCCAAGAAAGAGCGACAGATACGCAGTATTTT. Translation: CASSQERATDTQYF. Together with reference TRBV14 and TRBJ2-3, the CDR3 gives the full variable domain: EAGVTQFPSHSVIEKGQTVTLRCDPISGHDNLYWYRRVMGKEIKFLLHFVKESKQDESGMPNNRFLAERTGGTYSTLKVQPAELEDSGVYFCASSQERATDTQYFGPGTRLTVL.

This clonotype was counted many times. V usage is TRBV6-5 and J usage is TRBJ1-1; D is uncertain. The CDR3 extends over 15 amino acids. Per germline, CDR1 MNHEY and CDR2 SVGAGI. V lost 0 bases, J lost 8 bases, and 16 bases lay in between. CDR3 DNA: TGTGCCAGCAGTTACTCTTTTATGGGGAACGGCGAAGCTTTCTTT. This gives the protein CASSYSFMGNGEAFF.

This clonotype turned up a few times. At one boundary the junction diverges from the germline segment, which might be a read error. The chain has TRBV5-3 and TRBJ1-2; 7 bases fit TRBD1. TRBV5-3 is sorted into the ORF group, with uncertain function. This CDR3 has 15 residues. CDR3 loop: CASSLETGRFYGYTF. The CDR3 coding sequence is TGTGCCAGCAGCTTGGAGACAGGGAGATTTTATGGCTACACCTTC.

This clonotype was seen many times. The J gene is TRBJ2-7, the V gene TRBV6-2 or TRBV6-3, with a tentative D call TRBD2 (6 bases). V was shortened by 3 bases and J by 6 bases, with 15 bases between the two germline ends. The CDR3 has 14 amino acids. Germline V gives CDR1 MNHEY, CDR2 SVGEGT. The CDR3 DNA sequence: TGTGCCAGCAGTTATGAACTGTCGCGGGGCGAGCAGTACTTC. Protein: CASSYELSRGEQYF.

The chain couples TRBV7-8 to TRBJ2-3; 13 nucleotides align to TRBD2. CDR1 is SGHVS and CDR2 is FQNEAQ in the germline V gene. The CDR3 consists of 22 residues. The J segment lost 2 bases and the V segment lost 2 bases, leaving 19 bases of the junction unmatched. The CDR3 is CASSLSRRLAGGLGDPTDTQYF. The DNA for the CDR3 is TGTGCCAGCAGCTTATCCCGTCGACTAGCGGGAGGACTAGGTGACCCCACAGATACGCAGTATTTT.

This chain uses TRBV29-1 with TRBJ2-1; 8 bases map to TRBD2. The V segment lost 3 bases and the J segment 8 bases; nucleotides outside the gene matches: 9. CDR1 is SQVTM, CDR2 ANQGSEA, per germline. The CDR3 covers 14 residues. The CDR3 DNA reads TGCAGCGTTGATTGGGGACTAGTTAACGATGAGCAGTTCTTC. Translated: CSVDWGLVNDEQFF.

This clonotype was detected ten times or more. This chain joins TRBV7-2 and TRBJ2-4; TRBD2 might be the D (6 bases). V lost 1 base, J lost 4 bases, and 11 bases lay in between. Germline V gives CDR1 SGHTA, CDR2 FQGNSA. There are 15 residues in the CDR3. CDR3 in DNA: TGTGCCAGCAGCTTAGGTAGCGGCTGGAAAAACATTCAGTACTTC. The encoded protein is CASSLGSGWKNIQYF.

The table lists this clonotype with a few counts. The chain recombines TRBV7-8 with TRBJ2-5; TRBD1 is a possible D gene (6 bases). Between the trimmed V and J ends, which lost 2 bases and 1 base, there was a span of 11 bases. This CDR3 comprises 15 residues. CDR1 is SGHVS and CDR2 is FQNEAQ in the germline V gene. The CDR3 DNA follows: TGTGCCAGCAGCTTACGGCGACAGGCCCAAGAGACCCAGTACTTC. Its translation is CASSLRRQAQETQYF.

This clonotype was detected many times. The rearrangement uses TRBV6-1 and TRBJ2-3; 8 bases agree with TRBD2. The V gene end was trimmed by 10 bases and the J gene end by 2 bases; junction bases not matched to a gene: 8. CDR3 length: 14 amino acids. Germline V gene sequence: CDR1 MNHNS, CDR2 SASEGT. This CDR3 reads CATVTSGPTDTQYF. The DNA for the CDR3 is TGTGCCACCGTCACTAGCGGCCCCACAGATACGCAGTATTTT.

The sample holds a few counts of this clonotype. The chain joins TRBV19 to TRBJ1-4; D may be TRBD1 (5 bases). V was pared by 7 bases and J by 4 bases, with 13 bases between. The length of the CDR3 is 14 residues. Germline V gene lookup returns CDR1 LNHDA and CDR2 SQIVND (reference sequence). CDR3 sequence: CASNRGAGNEKLFF. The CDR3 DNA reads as TGTGCCAGTAACCGAGGGGCGGGTAATGAAAAACTGTTTTTT.

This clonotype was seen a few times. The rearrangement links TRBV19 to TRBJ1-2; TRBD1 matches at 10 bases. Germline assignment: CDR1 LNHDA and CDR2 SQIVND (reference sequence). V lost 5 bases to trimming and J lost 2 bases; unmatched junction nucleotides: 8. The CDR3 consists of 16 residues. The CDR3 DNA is TGTGCCAGTAGTGGCCCTCCGGGACAGGGGAACTATGGCTACACCTTC. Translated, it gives CASSGPPGQGNYGYTF.

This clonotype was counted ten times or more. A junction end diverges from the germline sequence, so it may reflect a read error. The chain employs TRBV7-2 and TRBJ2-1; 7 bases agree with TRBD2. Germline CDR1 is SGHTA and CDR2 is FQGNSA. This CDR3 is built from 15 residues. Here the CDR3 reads CASSLASGPYNEQFF. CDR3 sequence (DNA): TGTGCCAGCAGCCTAGCTAGCGGACCCTACAATGAGCAGTTCTTC.

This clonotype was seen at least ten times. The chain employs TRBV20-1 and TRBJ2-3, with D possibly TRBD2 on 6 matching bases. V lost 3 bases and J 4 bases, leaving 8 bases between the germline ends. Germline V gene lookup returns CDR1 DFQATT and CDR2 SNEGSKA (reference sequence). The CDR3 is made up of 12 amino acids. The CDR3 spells CSASGSSDTQYF. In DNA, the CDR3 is TGCAGTGCTAGCGGGAGCTCAGATACGCAGTATTTT.

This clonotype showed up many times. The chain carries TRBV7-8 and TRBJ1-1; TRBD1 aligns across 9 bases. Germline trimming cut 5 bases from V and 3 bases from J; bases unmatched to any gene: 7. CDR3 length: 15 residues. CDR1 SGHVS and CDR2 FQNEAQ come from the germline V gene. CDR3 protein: CASSTPDRGDTEAFF. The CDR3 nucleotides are TGTGCCAGCAGCACCCCGGACAGGGGAGACACTGAAGCTTTCTTT.

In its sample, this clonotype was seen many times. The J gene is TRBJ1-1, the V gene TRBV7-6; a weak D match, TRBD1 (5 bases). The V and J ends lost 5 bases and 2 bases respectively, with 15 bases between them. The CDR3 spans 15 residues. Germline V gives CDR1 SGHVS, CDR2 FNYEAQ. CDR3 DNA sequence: TGTGCCAGCAGCCCCGGGCCAGGGTTAAACACTGAAGCTTTCTTT. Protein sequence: CASSPGPGLNTEAFF.

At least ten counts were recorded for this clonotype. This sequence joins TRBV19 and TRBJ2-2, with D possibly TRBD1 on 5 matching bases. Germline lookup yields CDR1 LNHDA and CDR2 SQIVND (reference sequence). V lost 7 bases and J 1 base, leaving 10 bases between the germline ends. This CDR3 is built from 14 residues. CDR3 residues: CASNLQGNTGELFF. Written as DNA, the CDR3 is TGTGCCAGTAACCTCCAGGGGAACACCGGGGAGCTGTTTTTT.

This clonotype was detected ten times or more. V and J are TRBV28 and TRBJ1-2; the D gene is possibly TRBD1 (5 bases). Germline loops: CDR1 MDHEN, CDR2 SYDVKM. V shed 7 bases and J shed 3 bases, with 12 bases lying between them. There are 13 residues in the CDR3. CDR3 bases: TGTGCCAGCACCTTCGGGGGGGACTATGGCTACACCTTC. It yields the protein CASTFGGDYGYTF.